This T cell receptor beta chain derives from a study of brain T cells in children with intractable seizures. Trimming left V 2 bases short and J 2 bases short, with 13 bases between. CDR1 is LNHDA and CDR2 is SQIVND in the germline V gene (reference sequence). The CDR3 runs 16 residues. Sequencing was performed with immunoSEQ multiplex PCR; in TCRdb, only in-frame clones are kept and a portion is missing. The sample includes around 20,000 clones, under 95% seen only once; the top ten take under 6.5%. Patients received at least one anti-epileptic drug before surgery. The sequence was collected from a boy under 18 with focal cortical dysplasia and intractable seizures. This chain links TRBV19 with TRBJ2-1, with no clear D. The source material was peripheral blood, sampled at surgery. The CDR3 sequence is CASSISSAFTYNEQFF. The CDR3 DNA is TGTGCCAGTAGTATATCGAGCGCCTTTACCTACAATGAGCAGTTCTTC.